This T cell receptor (beta chain) came from a study of CD8 T cells in Susac syndrome. TCR beta was sequenced from blood CD8+ and CD4+ T cells. Patients with stable or active relapsing-remitting disease, all of them treatment-naive, made up the multiple sclerosis controls. Negative isolation yielded CD8+ and CD4+ T cells; FACS enriched TEMRA cells. Comments on this clonotype: No conserved phenylalanine or tryptophan is present at the end of the CDR3, so a read error is the likely explanation.

After extraction with the RNeasy kit, roughly 0.5 to 1 ug of the RNA was reverse transcribed using random hexamers. Amplification of TCR beta CDR3 across 54 Vbeta and 13 Jbeta was performed with immunoSEQ multiplex PCR. Each CDR3 protein gets one entry after TCRdb re-called the immunoSEQ multiplex PCR reads with MiXCR. The sample carries 50,000 or so distinct CDR3 sequences, approximately 93% recorded once. Germline values: CDR1 GTSNPN, CDR2 SVGIG (reference sequence). Trimming stripped 0 bases from V and 4 bases from J, with 9 bases between. The CDR3 is 13 amino acids. What was sequenced was CD8+ T cells from PBMCs. This chain joins TRBV30 and TRBJ1-1; D call uncertain. The sequence derives from a human donor with multiple sclerosis. This chain's CDR3 is CAWSVAASTEAFC. In DNA form, the CDR3 reads TGTGCCTGGAGTGTGGCGGCGAGCACTGAAGCTTTCTGT.